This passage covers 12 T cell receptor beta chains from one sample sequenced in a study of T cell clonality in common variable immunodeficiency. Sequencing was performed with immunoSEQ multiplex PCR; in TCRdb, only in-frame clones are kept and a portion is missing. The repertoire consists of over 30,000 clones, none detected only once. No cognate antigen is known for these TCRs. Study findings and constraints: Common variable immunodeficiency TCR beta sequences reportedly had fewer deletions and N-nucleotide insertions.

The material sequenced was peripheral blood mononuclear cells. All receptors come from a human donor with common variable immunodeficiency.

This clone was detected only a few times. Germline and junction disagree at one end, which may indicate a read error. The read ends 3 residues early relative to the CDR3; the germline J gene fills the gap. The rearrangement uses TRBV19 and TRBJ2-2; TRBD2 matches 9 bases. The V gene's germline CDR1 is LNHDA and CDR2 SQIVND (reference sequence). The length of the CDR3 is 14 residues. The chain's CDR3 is CASRIAGVTGELFF. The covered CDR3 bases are TGTGCCAGTAGGATAGCGGGGGTCACCGGGGAG.

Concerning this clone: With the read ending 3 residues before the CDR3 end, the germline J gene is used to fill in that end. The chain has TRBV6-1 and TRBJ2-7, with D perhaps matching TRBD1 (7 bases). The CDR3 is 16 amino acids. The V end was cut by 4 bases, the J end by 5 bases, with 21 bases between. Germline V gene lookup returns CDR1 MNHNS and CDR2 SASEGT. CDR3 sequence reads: CASSVSRQSGGNEQYF. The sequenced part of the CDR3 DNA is TGTGCCAGCAGTGTATCCCGACAGTCAGGGGGGAACGAG.

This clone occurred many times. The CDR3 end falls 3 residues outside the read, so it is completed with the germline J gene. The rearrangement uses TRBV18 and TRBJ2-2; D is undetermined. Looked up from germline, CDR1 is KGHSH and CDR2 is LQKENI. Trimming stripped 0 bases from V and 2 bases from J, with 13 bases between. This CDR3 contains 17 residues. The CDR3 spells CASSPPSVGSNTGELFF. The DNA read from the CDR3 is TGTGCCAGCTCACCACCTTCAGTAGGGTCAAACACCGGGGAG.

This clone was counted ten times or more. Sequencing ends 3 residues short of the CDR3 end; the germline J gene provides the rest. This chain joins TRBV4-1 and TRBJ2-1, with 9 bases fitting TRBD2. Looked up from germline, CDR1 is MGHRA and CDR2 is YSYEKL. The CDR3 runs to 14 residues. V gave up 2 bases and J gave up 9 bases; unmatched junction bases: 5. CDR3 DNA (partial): TGCGCCAGCAGCCAACCGGGACTAGCAACTGAG. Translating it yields CASSQPGLATE. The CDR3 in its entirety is CASSQPGLATEQFF.

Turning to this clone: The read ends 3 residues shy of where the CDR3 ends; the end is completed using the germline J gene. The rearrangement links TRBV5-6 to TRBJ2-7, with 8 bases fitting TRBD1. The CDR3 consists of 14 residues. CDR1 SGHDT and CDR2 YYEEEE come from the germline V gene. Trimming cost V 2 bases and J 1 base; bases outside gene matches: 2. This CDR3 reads CASSFWDRSYEQYF. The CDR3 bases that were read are TGTGCCAGCAGCTTTTGGGACAGGTCCTACGAG.

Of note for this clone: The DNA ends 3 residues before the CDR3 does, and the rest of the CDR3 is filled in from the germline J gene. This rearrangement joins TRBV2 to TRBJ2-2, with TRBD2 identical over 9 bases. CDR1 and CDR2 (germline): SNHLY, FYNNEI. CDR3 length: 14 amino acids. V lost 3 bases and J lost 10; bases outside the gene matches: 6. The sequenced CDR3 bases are TGTGCCAGCAGTGAGGTGACTAGCGGTCCGGAG. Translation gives CASSEVTSGPE. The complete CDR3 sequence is CASSEVTSGPELFF.

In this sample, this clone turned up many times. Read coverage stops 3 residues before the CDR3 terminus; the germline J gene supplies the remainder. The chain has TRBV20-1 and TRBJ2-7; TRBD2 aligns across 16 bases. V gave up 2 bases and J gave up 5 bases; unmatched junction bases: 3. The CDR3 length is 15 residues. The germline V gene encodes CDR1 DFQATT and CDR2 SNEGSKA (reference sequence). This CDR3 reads CSARPGTSGRDEQYF. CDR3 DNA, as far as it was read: TGCAGTGCTAGACCCGGGACTAGCGGGAGGGACGAG.

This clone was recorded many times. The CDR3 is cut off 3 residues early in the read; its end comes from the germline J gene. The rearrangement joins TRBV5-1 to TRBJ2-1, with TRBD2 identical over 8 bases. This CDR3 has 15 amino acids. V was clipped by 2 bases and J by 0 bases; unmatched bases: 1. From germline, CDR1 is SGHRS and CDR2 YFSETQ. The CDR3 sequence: CASSFAGGSYNEQFF. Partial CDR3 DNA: TGCGCCAGCAGCTTTGCGGGGGGCTCCTACAATGAG.

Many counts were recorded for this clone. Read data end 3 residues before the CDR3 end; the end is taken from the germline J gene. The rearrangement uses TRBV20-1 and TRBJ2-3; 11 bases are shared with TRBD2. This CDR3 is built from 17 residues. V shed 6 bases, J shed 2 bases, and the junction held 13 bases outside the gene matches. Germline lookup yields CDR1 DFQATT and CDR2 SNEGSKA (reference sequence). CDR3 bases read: TGCAGTGCCGGGTCGCTCAGACTAGCGGGGAACACAGATACG. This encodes CSAGSLRLAGNTDT. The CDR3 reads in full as CSAGSLRLAGNTDTQYF.

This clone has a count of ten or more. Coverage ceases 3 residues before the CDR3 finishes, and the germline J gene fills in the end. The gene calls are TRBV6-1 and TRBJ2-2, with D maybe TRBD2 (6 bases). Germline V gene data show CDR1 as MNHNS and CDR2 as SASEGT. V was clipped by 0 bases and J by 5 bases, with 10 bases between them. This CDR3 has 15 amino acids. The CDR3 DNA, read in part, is TGTGCCAGCAGTGAAGCTTCTGGGGGGACCGGGGAG. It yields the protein CASSEASGGTGE. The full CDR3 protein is CASSEASGGTGELFF.

CDR3 bases read: TGTGCCAGCAGCGCGAGGGGGGGGCCCAATCAGCCC. Protein product: CASSARGGPNQP. The complete CDR3 reads CASSARGGPNQPQHF. The V call is TRBV7-9, the J call TRBJ1-5; tentatively, D is TRBD1 (6 bases). The DNA ends 3 residues before the CDR3 does, and the rest of the CDR3 is filled in from the germline J gene. V lost 5 bases to trimming and J lost 3 bases, with 14 bases between them. The germline CDR1 and CDR2 sequences are SEHNR and FQNEAQ (reference sequence). The CDR3 runs 15 residues.

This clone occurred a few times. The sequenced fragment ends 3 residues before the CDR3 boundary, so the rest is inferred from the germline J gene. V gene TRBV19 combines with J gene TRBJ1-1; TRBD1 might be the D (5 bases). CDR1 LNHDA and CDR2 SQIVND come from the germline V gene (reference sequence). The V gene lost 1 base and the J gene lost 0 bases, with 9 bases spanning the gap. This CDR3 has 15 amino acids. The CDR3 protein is CASSIGAGMNTEAFF. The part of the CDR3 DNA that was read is TGTGCCAGTAGTATAGGAGCAGGGATGAACACTGAA.